One sample yielded the 17 T cell receptor beta chains listed below, sequenced in a study of blood T cell repertoires in COVID-19. Clones were sequenced by immunoSEQ multiplex PCR, and TCRdb holds only the in-frame ones, with some missing. This sample yields over 75,000 clones, of which more than 80% are seen a single time; over 9% belongs to the top ten. The sequenced sample was peripheral blood. These receptors all stem from a woman between 65 and 79 years old with acute or convalescent COVID-19.

This clone was seen more than once but under ten times. The chain carries TRBV5-1 and TRBJ1-6, with TRBD1 identical over 8 bases. Germline CDR1 SGHRS, CDR2 YFSETQ. The CDR3 spans 14 residues. The ends lost 1 base at V and 7 bases at J; junction bases unmatched: 1. CDR3 sequence reads: CASSLRQGNSPLHF. As DNA, the CDR3 is TGCGCCAGCAGCTTGAGACAGGGGAATTCACCCCTCCACTTT.

The chain is built from TRBV29-1 and TRBJ2-5; TRBD1 agrees at 9 bases. Germline V CDR1 and CDR2: SQVTM, ANQGSEA. The length of the CDR3 is 13 residues. V lost 7 bases, J lost 5 bases, and 8 bases stayed unmatched. CDR3 amino acids: CSALQGAYETQYF. CDR3 DNA sequence: TGCAGCGCCCTACAGGGGGCGTACGAGACCCAGTACTTC.

The chain employs TRBV10-3 and TRBJ2-7; possibly TRBD2 for D (5 bases). CDR1 ENHRY and CDR2 SYGVKD come from the germline V gene. The CDR3 contains 11 residues. Trimming removed 3 bases at V and 7 bases at J, with 7 bases between. The CDR3 region is CAISELGEQYF. As DNA, the CDR3 is TGTGCCATCAGTGAACTAGGGGAGCAGTACTTC.

J is TRBJ2-7 and V is TRBV28; TRBD1 agrees at 10 bases. This CDR3 spans 14 amino acids. Germline V gene lookup returns CDR1 MDHEN and CDR2 SYDVKM. V shed 4 bases, J shed 3 bases, and the junction held 3 bases outside the gene matches. The CDR3 loop reads CASSSTGGDYEQYF. The CDR3 DNA reads as TGTGCCAGCAGTTCGACAGGGGGCGACTACGAGCAGTACTTC.

The chain joins TRBV6-5 to TRBJ1-5; a weak D match, TRBD1 (5 bases). Germline CDR1 reads MNHEY; CDR2 reads SVGAGI. The germline V and J ends were trimmed by 5 bases and 8 bases, with 16 bases remaining between them. The CDR3 is 14 residues long. Here the CDR3 reads CASSPRGNEEPQHF. The CDR3 DNA reads as TGTGCCAGCAGTCCCCGGGGGAACGAAGAGCCCCAGCATTTT.

The chain is built from TRBV7-2 and TRBJ2-1, with D tentatively TRBD2 (6 bases). The CDR3 is made up of 15 amino acids. The germline V gene encodes CDR1 SGHTA and CDR2 FQGNSA. Trimming pared 1 base from V and 8 bases from J, leaving 15 bases between. CDR3 loop: CASSLGPLARDEQFF. In DNA, the CDR3 is TGTGCCAGCAGCTTAGGGCCTCTAGCGAGGGATGAGCAGTTCTTC.

V is TRBV18 and J is TRBJ1-5; TRBD1 aligns across 9 bases. From germline, CDR1 is KGHSH and CDR2 LQKENI. This CDR3 spans 15 amino acids. V was pared by 3 bases and J by 4 bases, with 4 bases of the junction left unmatched. CDR3: CASSPEQGANQPQHF. The CDR3 DNA is TGTGCCAGCTCACCTGAACAGGGGGCGAATCAGCCCCAGCATTTT.

This chain connects TRBV6-2 or TRBV6-3 to TRBJ2-3; D might be TRBD2 (6 bases). The CDR3 loop spans 16 amino acids. The germline V gene has CDR1 MNHEY and CDR2 SVGEGT. With 6 bases removed from V and 6 bases from J, the gap between germline ends came to 22 bases. CDR3 sequence reads: CASSSWRGREEDTQYF. Written as DNA, the CDR3 is TGTGCCAGCAGCAGCTGGCGGGGCAGGGAGGAGGATACGCAGTATTTT.

This chain uses TRBV5-5 with TRBJ2-3; D unclear. V shed 4 bases and J shed 5 bases, with 8 bases lying between them. CDR3 length: 12 residues. CDR1 is SGHKS and CDR2 is YYEKEE in the germline V gene (reference sequence). CDR3 residues: CASSPAGDTQYF. As DNA, the CDR3 is TGTGCCAGCAGCCCCGCAGGAGATACGCAGTATTTT.

The chain recombines TRBV5-1 with TRBJ2-7; 8 positions match TRBD1. CDR1 is SGHRS and CDR2 is YFSETQ in the germline V gene. The CDR3 is made up of 15 amino acids. The junction had 4 bases not matched to a gene; V was cut back by 0 bases and J by 2 bases. CDR3 region: CASSLAGGAPYEQYF. CDR3 in DNA: TGCGCCAGCAGCTTGGCAGGGGGCGCTCCCTACGAGCAGTACTTC.

This chain joins TRBV6-5 and TRBJ1-3; D perhaps matches TRBD1 (5 bases). V was cut by 6 bases and J by 2 bases, with 14 bases left in between. The V gene's germline CDR1 is MNHEY and CDR2 SVGAGI. This CDR3 is 15 amino acids long. Here the CDR3 reads CASSAGGVPGNTIYF. For the CDR3, the DNA is TGTGCCAGCAGCGCCGGGGGGGTTCCTGGAAACACCATATATTTT.

This chain joins TRBV2 and TRBJ2-1, with D possibly matching TRBD2 (6 bases). The CDR3 totals 15 residues. Germline CDR1 is SNHLY and CDR2 is FYNNEI. V was trimmed by 2 bases and J by 2 bases, leaving 10 bases between them. The CDR3 loop reads CASSEMAGTYNEQFF. Here the CDR3 DNA reads TGTGCCAGCAGTGAAATGGCGGGAACCTACAATGAGCAGTTCTTC.

The CDR3 spells CASGRGGGDGYTF. In nucleotides, the CDR3 is TGTGCCAGCGGACGAGGGGGCGGTGATGGCTACACCTTC. This chain joins TRBV3-1 (or the pseudogene TRBV3-2) and TRBJ1-2; 7 bases map to TRBD1. The V and J ends lost 8 bases and 6 bases, in that order; junction bases with no gene match: 9. Germline assignment: CDR1 LGHDT and CDR2 YNNKEL (reference sequence). The CDR3 totals 13 residues.

Details on this clone: An end of the junction differs from the germline gene, which may be a read error. The chain recombines TRBV9 with TRBJ1-1; TRBD1 might be the D (6 bases). The CDR3 contains 14 residues. Germline V gene data show CDR1 as SGDLS and CDR2 as YYNGEE. The CDR3 sequence is CASSGLTGNAEAFF. The CDR3 bases are TGTGCCAGCAGCGGATTAACAGGGAACGCTGAAGCTTTCTTT.

This clone was counted between two and nine times. The chain carries TRBV19 and TRBJ1-4, with a possible D match to TRBD1 (6 bases). The CDR3 covers 13 residues. Between the trimmed V and J ends, which lost 6 bases and 2 bases, there was a span of 7 bases. Germline CDR1 LNHDA, CDR2 SQIVND (reference sequence). This CDR3 is CASRDSTNEKLFF. CDR3 nucleotide sequence: TGTGCCAGTAGGGACAGCACTAATGAAAAACTGTTTTTT.

The rearrangement uses TRBV5-1 and TRBJ1-1; a weak D match, TRBD1 (5 bases). The CDR3 totals 14 residues. The germline CDR1 and CDR2 sequences are SGHRS and YFSETQ. Trimming took 4 bases from V and 4 from J, leaving 14 bases between them. The CDR3 loop is CASSGGVFGTEAFF. The CDR3 bases are TGCGCCAGCAGCGGGGGGGTGTTCGGCACTGAAGCTTTCTTT.

The V call is TRBV10-3, the J call TRBJ2-7, with a possible D match to TRBD1 (5 bases). Germline V gene data show CDR1 as ENHRY and CDR2 as SYGVKD. V lost 5 bases and J lost 0, with 14 bases in between. The CDR3 length is 15 residues. The CDR3 nucleotides read TGTGCCATCAGTCCCCAGGGTAGCCGCTCCTACGAGCAGTACTTC. It is translated as CAISPQGSRSYEQYF.